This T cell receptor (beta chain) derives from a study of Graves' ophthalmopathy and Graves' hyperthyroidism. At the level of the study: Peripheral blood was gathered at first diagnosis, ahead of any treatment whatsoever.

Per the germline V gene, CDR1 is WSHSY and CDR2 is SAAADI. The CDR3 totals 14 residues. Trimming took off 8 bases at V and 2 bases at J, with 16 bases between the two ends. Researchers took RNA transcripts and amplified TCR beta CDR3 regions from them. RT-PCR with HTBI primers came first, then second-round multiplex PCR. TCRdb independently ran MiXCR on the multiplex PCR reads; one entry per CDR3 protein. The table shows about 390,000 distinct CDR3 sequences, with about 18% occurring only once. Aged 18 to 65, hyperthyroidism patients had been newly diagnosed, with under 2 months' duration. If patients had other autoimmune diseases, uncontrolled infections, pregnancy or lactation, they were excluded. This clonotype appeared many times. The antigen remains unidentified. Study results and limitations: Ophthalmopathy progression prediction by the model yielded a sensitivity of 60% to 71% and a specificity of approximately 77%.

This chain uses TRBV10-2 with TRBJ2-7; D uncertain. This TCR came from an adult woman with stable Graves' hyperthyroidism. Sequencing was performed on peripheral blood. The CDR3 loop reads CASRGRKVPYEQYF. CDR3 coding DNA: TGCGCCAGCCGAGGACGGAAGGTTCCCTACGAGCAGTACTTC.